These 20 T cell receptor beta chains share one sample of origin, sequenced in a study of OX40 agonist ivuxolimab in advanced cancers. The repertoire was sequenced with immunoSEQ multiplex PCR; TCRdb's copy has only in-frame clones and lacks some. The profile shows some 70,000 clones, 84% of them singletons. Sequences were derived from CD4+ or CD8+ T cells sorted from blood, sampled in a trial of the OX40 agonist ivuxolimab. These receptors all stem from an adult with an advanced solid tumor such as melanoma, head and neck, liver or kidney cancer.

This clone has just one count. V usage is TRBV5-1 and J usage is TRBJ2-6, with D maybe TRBD1 (5 bases). CDR1 is SGHRS and CDR2 is YFSETQ in the germline V gene. Trimming shortened V by 4 bases and J by 1 base, and 9 bases separated the two germline ends. The CDR3 is 15 amino acids. The DNA for the CDR3 is TGCGCCAGCAGCGAACAGGCTTCTGGGGCCAACGTCCTGACTTTC. Amino acid sequence: CASSEQASGANVLTF.

This chain joins TRBV4-1 and TRBJ1-1, with 10 bases that match TRBD1. Per germline, CDR1 MGHRA and CDR2 YSYEKL. V was pared by 2 bases and J by 0 bases, with 3 bases of the junction left unmatched. The CDR3 is 16 amino acids. CDR3 in DNA: TGCGCCAGCAGCCAACCGGGACAGGGGCTGAACACTGAAGCTTTCTTT. This sequence encodes CASSQPGQGLNTEAFF.

The chain joins TRBV15 to TRBJ2-3; unclear D gene. The V end lost 6 bases, the J end lost 3 bases, and 7 bases lay between the germline ends. Looked up from germline, CDR1 is LNHNV and CDR2 is YYDKDF (reference sequence). This CDR3 comprises 12 residues. The CDR3 loop reads CATRTDTDTQYF. CDR3 bases: TGTGCCACCAGGACGGATACAGATACGCAGTATTTT.

The chain uses TRBV7-6 and TRBJ1-2; 9 nucleotides agree with TRBD1. V was pared by 4 bases and J by 5 bases, with 2 bases of the junction left unmatched. The CDR3 is 13 residues long. Germline CDR1 reads SGHVS; CDR2 reads FNYEAQ. CDR3 in amino acids: CASSSDRGYGYTF. The CDR3 DNA sequence: TGTGCCAGCAGCTCAGACAGGGGGTATGGCTACACCTTC.

J is TRBJ2-1 and V is TRBV4-2; 9 bases align to TRBD1. J lost 2 bases, V lost 5 bases, and 10 bases had no gene match. Germline CDR1 and CDR2: LGHNA and YNFKEQ. The CDR3 loop spans 17 amino acids. The CDR3 nucleotides are TGTGCCAGCAGCTCAAAATCCCGGGACAGGGCCTACAATGAGCAGTTCTTC. Translated, it gives CASSSKSRDRAYNEQFF.

J is TRBJ2-1 and V is TRBV6-5; 9 positions agree with TRBD2. The CDR3 consists of 15 residues. Germline CDR1 reads MNHEY; CDR2 reads SVGAGI. J was trimmed by 1 base and V by 6 bases; bases with no gene match: 4. CDR3 residues: CASSLAGLSYNEQFF. DNA of the CDR3: TGTGCCAGCAGCCTAGCGGGGCTATCCTACAATGAGCAGTTCTTC.

The V gene is TRBV10-3, the J gene TRBJ2-3, with 14 bases lining up with TRBD2. The CDR3 runs to 17 residues. V trimming: 6 bases; J trimming: 3 bases; junction bases outside the gene matches: 8. The germline V gene encodes CDR1 ENHRY and CDR2 SYGVKD. CDR3 region: CAISLGTSGGGTDTQYF. The CDR3 region has the DNA TGTGCCATCAGCCTCGGGACTAGCGGGGGTGGTACAGATACGCAGTATTTT.

The V and J genes are TRBV10-3 and TRBJ2-4; D is possibly TRBD2 (6 bases). Trimming pared 0 bases from V and 2 bases from J, leaving 20 bases between. Germline V gene lookup returns CDR1 ENHRY and CDR2 SYGVKD. The CDR3 is 19 amino acids. CDR3 amino acids: CAISESSGFSGKTKNIQYF. The DNA of the CDR3 is TGTGCCATCAGTGAGTCGAGCGGGTTCTCAGGGAAGACCAAAAACATTCAGTACTTC.

The chain couples TRBV7-2 to TRBJ1-6; 9 nucleotides match TRBD1. J lost 10 bases, V lost 5 bases, and 6 bases had no gene match. The length of the CDR3 is 14 residues. Germline V gives CDR1 SGHTA, CDR2 FQGNSA. The CDR3 sequence: CASSRGQGQSPLHF. In nucleotides, the CDR3 is TGTGCCAGCAGCCGGGGACAGGGACAGTCACCCCTCCACTTT.

The J gene is TRBJ1-1, the V gene TRBV6-1, with D unresolved. V was trimmed by 4 bases and J by 5 bases, leaving 8 bases between them. The length of the CDR3 is 12 residues. Germline V gene sequence: CDR1 MNHNS, CDR2 SASEGT. This CDR3 reads CASSGQKTEAFF. CDR3 DNA: TGTGCCAGCAGTGGGCAGAAAACTGAAGCTTTCTTT.

The V call is TRBV7-2, the J call TRBJ1-2; D remains unclear. This CDR3 has 14 amino acids. Germline-derived CDR1 and CDR2 are SGHTA and FQGNSA. The V end lost 0 bases, the J end lost 6 bases, and 11 bases lay between the germline ends. In nucleotides, the CDR3 is TGTGCCAGCAGCTTAGCGCATCGGGGAGATGGCTACACCTTC. It specifies CASSLAHRGDGYTF. Supplemented by reference TRBV7-2 and TRBJ1-2, the full variable domain reads GAGVSQSPSNKVTEKGKDVELRCDPISGHTALYWYRQSLGQGLEFLIYFQGNSAPDKSGLPSDRFSAERTGGSVSTLTIQRTQQEDSAVYLCASSLAHRGDGYTFGSGTRLTVV.

V is TRBV7-8 and J is TRBJ1-4, with D possibly being TRBD1 (6 bases). Germline assignment: CDR1 SGHVS and CDR2 FQNEAQ. The ends were cut back, 3 bases at V and 8 bases at J, with 13 bases in the middle. CDR3 length: 14 residues. CDR3 bases: TGTGCCAGCAGCTTCGTCGGAGGGGGGGAAAAACTGTTTTTT. It encodes CASSFVGGGEKLFF.

The rearrangement links TRBV4-1 to TRBJ1-6; 7 bases fit TRBD1. This CDR3 is 17 amino acids long. Germline V gene sequence: CDR1 MGHRA, CDR2 YSYEKL. The junction had 7 bases not matched to a gene; V was cut back by 3 bases and J by 2 bases. The CDR3, as DNA: TGCGCCAGCAGCCAGGTCTACAGGGGTACCTATAATTCACCCCTCCACTTT. This sequence encodes CASSQVYRGTYNSPLHF.

Turning to this clone: At one end the junction does not follow the germline gene, possibly because of a read error. The CDR3: CVTSRDRTDTQYF. CDR3 bases: TGTGTCACCAGCAGAGATCGTACAGATACGCAGTATTTT. The chain recombines TRBV15 with TRBJ2-3; D not certain. The CDR3 length is 13 residues. CDR1 and CDR2 (germline): LNHNV, YYDKDF (reference sequence).

The chain carries TRBV13 and TRBJ2-3; TRBD1 matches at 11 bases. The V segment lost 5 bases and the J segment 1 base; nucleotides outside the gene matches: 5. The germline gives CDR1 PRHDT, CDR2 FYEKMQ (reference sequence). This CDR3 is 16 amino acids long. The CDR3 region has the DNA TGTGCCAGCAGCAGGCGGGACAGGGGGGGCACAGATACGCAGTATTTT. Amino acids: CASSRRDRGGTDTQYF.

The chain employs TRBV11-3 and TRBJ2-2; 10 bases align to TRBD1. The CDR3 length is 14 residues. The V gene end was trimmed by 5 bases and the J gene end by 5 bases; junction bases not matched to a gene: 2. Germline-derived CDR1 and CDR2 are SGHNT and YENEEA. CDR3 sequence: CASSRGQGTGELFF. The CDR3 region has the DNA TGTGCCAGCAGCCGGGGACAGGGGACCGGGGAGCTGTTTTTT. The variable domain in full, with the rest retrieved from reference TRBV11-3 and TRBJ2-2, is EAGVVQSPRYKIIEKKQPVAFWCNPISGHNTLYWYLQNLGQGPELLIRYENEEAVDDSQLPKDRFSAERLKGVDSTLKIQPAELGDSAVYLCASSRGQGTGELFFGEGSRLTVL.

J is TRBJ1-4 and V is TRBV7-2, with D tentatively TRBD1 (5 bases). The germline CDR1 and CDR2 sequences are SGHTA and FQGNSA. There are 18 residues in the CDR3. Trimming cost V 0 bases and J 5 bases, with 19 bases left between them. The CDR3 here is CASSLAGPMGTKNEKLFF. CDR3 nucleotides: TGTGCCAGCAGCTTAGCGGGACCGATGGGCACTAAAAATGAAAAACTGTTTTTT. Combining the CDR3 with reference TRBV7-2 and TRBJ1-4 gives the whole variable domain GAGVSQSPSNKVTEKGKDVELRCDPISGHTALYWYRQSLGQGLEFLIYFQGNSAPDKSGLPSDRFSAERTGGSVSTLTIQRTQQEDSAVYLCASSLAGPMGTKNEKLFFGSGTQLSVL.

The genes are TRBV9 and TRBJ1-2; 7 nucleotides line up with TRBD1. CDR3 length equals 15 residues. Germline V lookup: CDR1 SGDLS, CDR2 YYNGEE. J lost 8 bases, V lost 1 base, and 11 bases had no gene match. CDR3: CASSVSGTVGGGYTF. CDR3 bases: TGTGCCAGCAGCGTATCAGGGACAGTTGGTGGCGGCTACACCTTC.

In DNA form, the CDR3 reads TGTGCCAGCACTCTGGGGGGGGCGACTGGCAATGAGCAGTTCTTC. Translated, it gives CASTLGGATGNEQFF. This chain joins TRBV6-6 and TRBJ2-1, with D possibly being TRBD2 (7 bases). V was pared by 7 bases and J by 6 bases, with 19 bases between. Germline V gene sequence: CDR1 MNHNY, CDR2 SVGAGI (reference sequence). There are 15 residues in the CDR3.

The genes are TRBV18 and TRBJ1-1, with D perhaps TRBD1 (5 bases). Germline assignment: CDR1 KGHSH and CDR2 LQKENI. This CDR3 comprises 13 residues. The V and J ends lost 4 bases and 3 bases respectively, with 9 bases between them. CDR3 sequence (DNA): TGTGCCAGCTCACGGCCGGGGGACACTGAAGCTTTCTTT. Translating it yields CASSRPGDTEAFF.